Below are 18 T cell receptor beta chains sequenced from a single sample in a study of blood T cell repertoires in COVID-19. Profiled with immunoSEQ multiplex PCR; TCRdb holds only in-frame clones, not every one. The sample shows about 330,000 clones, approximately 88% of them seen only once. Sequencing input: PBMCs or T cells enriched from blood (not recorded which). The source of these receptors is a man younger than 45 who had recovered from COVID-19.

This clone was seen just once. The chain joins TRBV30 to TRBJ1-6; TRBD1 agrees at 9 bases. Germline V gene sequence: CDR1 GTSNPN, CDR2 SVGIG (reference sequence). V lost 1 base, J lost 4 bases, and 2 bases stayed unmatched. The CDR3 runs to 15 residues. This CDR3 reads CAWSGDRAYNSPLHF. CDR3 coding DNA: TGTGCCTGGAGTGGGGACAGGGCGTATAATTCACCCCTCCACTTT.

CDR3: CASSSTGNYGYTF. The CDR3 region has the DNA TGTGCCAGCAGCTCCACAGGGAACTATGGCTACACCTTC. The rearrangement uses TRBV11-2 and TRBJ1-2; perhaps TRBD1 as D (6 bases). The CDR3 spans 13 residues. Trimming removed 4 bases at V and 2 bases at J, with 8 bases between. Germline V gene sequence: CDR1 SGHAT, CDR2 FQNNGV.

In DNA, the CDR3 is TGTGCCAGCAGTTTAGGGCTGAATCAGCCCCAGCATTTT. This encodes CASSLGLNQPQHF. The gene calls are TRBV12-3 or TRBV12-4 and TRBJ1-5, with unresolved D. This CDR3 has 13 amino acids. Deletions cut 1 base from V and 4 bases from J, with 5 bases between.

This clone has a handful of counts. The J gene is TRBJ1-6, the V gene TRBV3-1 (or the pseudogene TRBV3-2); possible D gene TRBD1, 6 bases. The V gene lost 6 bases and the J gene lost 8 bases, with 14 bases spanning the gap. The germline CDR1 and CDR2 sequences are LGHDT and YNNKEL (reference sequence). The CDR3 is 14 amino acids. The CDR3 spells CASSTSGGHSPLHF. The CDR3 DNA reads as TGTGCCAGCAGTACCTCCGGGGGGCATTCACCCCTCCACTTT.

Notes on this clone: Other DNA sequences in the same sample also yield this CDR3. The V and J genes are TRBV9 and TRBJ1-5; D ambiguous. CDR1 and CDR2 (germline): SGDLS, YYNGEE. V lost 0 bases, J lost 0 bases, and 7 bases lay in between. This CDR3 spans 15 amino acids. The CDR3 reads CASSVGGNSNQPQHF. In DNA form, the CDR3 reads TGTGCCAGCAGCGTAGGAGGAAATAGCAATCAGCCCCAGCATTTT.

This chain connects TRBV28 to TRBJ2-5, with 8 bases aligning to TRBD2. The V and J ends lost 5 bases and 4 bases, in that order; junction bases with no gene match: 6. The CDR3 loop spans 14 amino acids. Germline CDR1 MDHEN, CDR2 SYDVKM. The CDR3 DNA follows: TGTGCCAGCAGTCTACGGGGGGGAGGAGAGACCCAGTACTTC. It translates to CASSLRGGGETQYF.

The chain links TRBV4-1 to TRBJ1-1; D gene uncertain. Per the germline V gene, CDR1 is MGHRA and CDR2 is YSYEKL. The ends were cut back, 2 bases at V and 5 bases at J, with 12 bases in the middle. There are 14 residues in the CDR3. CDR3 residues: CASSQNEGWTEAFF. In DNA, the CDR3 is TGCGCCAGCAGCCAAAATGAGGGATGGACTGAAGCTTTCTTT.

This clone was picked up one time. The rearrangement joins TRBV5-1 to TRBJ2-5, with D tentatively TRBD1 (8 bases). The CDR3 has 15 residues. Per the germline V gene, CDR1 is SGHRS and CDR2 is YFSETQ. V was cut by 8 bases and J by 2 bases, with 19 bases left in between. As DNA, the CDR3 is TGCGCCAGTAACAAGGGGGGGACAGGACAAGAGACCCAGTACTTC. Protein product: CASNKGGTGQETQYF.

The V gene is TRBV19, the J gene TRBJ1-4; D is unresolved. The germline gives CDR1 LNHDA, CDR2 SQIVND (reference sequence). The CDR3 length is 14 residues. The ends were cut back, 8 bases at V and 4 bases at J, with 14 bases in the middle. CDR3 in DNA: TGTGCCAGTCGCGGGTCTATCATTAATGAAAAACTGTTTTTT. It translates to CASRGSIINEKLFF.

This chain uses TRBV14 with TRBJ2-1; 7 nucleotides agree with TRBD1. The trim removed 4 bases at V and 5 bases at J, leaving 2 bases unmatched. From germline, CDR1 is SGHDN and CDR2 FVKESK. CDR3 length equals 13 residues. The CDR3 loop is CASSLDRHNEQFF. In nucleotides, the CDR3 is TGTGCCAGCAGCCTGGACAGGCACAATGAGCAGTTCTTC.

The CDR3 nucleotides are TGCAGCGTCACCCCTACAGGTTACAATGAGCAGTTCTTC. Amino acids: CSVTPTGYNEQFF. The V gene is TRBV29-1, the J gene TRBJ2-1; possibly TRBD1 for D (5 bases). The V end was cut by 6 bases, the J end by 4 bases, with 13 bases between. This CDR3 has 13 residues. Germline V gene lookup returns CDR1 SQVTM and CDR2 ANQGSEA.

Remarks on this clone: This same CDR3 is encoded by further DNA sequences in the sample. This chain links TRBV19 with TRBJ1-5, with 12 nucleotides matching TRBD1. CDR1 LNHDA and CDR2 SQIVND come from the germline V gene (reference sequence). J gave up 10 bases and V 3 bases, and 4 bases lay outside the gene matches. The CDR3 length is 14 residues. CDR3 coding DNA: TGTGCCAGTAGTATCCGGGACAGGGGGCAACCCCAGCATTTT. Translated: CASSIRDRGQPQHF.

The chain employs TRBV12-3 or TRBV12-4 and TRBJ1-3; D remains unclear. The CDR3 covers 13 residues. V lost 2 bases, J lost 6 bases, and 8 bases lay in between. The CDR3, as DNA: TGTGCCAGCAGTTTAATGGCTGCAAACACCATATATTTT. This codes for CASSLMAANTIYF.

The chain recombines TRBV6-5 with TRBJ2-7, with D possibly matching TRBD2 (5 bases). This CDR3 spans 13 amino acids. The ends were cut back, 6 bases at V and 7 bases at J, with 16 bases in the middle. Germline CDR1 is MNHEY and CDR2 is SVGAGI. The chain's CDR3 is CASSPGPEREQYF. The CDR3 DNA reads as TGTGCCAGCAGCCCCGGACCAGAGCGGGAGCAGTACTTC.

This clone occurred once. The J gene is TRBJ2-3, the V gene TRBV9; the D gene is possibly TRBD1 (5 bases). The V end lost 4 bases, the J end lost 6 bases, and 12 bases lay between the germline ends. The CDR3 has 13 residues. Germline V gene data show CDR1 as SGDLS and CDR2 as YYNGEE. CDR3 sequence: CASSPDTGDTQYF. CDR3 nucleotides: TGTGCCAGCAGCCCGGACACGGGCGATACGCAGTATTTT.

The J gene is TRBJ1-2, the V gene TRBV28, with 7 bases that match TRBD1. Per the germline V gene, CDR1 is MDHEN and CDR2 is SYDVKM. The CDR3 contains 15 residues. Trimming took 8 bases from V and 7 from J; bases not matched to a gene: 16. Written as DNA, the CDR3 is TGTGCCAGCGTAACAGGGGCTACCTGGGGATTTGGCTACACCTTC. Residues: CASVTGATWGFGYTF.

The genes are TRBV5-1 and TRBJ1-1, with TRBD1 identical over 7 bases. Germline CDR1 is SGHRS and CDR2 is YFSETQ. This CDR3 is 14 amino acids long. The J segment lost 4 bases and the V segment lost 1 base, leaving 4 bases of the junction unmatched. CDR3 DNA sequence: TGCGCCAGCAGCTTGCTCGCAGGGGGCACTGAAGCTTTCTTT. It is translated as CASSLLAGGTEAFF.

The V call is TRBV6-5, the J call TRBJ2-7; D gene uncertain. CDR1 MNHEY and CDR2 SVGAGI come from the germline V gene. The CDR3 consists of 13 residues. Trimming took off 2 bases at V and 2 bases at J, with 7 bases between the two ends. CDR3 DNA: TGTGCCAGCAGTTACGTCCCTGCCTACGAGCAGTACTTC. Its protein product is CASSYVPAYEQYF.